Shown below are 20 T cell receptor beta chains from a single sample sequenced in a study of brain T cells in children with intractable seizures. Generated by immunoSEQ multiplex PCR, the TCRdb table keeps only in-frame clones and is missing some. This sample has 60,000 to 85,000 clones; about 93% occur once, and the top ten carry roughly 1.4%. Here the sequenced sample was peripheral blood, taken at surgery. The receptors originated from a boy under two years old with tuberous sclerosis and intractable seizures.

The DNA for the CDR3 is TGTGCCAGCAGCTTCAGGGCGAACACCGGGGAGCTGTTTTTT. Its translation is CASSFRANTGELFF. V is TRBV11-3 and J is TRBJ2-2; maybe TRBD1 (5 bases). Trimming removed 3 bases from V and 0 bases from J, with 5 bases in between. This CDR3 spans 14 amino acids. Germline V gives CDR1 SGHNT, CDR2 YENEEA.

The J gene is TRBJ1-1, the V gene TRBV30, with D maybe TRBD1 (5 bases). The germline gives CDR1 GTSNPN, CDR2 SVGIG (reference sequence). Between the trimmed V and J ends, which lost 4 bases and 11 bases, there was a span of 14 bases. The CDR3 consists of 11 residues. As DNA, the CDR3 is TGTGCCTGGAAAGAGGAGGGGTCCGCTTTCTTT. Translation: CAWKEEGSAFF.

This clone was recorded once. The rearrangement links TRBV20-1 to TRBJ1-1, with D perhaps TRBD1 (6 bases). The V and J ends lost 3 bases and 7 bases respectively, with 15 bases between them. The germline V gene has CDR1 DFQATT and CDR2 SNEGSKA (reference sequence). The CDR3 is made up of 13 amino acids. The CDR3 region is CSASGTGAVEAFF. The CDR3 DNA follows: TGCAGTGCTAGTGGGACGGGGGCCGTTGAAGCTTTCTTT.

The rearrangement uses TRBV5-4 and TRBJ2-7; 8 positions agree with TRBD1. This CDR3 has 14 residues. CDR1 is SGHNT, CDR2 YYREEE, per germline (reference sequence). After removal of 3 bases from V and 3 bases from J, the junction contained 5 bases not matched to a gene. CDR3 bases: TGTGCCAGCAGCTCTTCCGACAGGGGCTACGAGCAGTACTTC. It yields the protein CASSSSDRGYEQYF.

This sequence joins TRBV7-3 and TRBJ2-1; D gene ambiguous. Trimming cost V 4 bases and J 6 bases, with 10 bases left between them. Germline CDR1 and CDR2: SGHTA and FQGTGA. The CDR3 contains 13 residues. The CDR3 region has the DNA TGTGCCAGCAGCTCGGGTTCGGGCAATGAGCAGTTCTTC. Its protein is CASSSGSGNEQFF.

This clone was observed once. J is TRBJ2-5 and V is TRBV12-5; no definite D call. Germline values: CDR1 LGHNT, CDR2 FRNRAP. The CDR3 consists of 11 residues. Trimming left V 0 bases short and J 4 bases short, with 0 bases between. The CDR3 nucleotides are TGTGCTAGTGGTTTGGTAGAGACCCAGTACTTC. Translating gives CASGLVETQYF.

The V call is TRBV18, the J call TRBJ1-4; D may be TRBD1 (6 bases). Per the germline V gene, CDR1 is KGHSH and CDR2 is LQKENI. Trimming took 3 bases from V and 8 from J, leaving 25 bases between them. The CDR3 has 18 amino acids. The CDR3 nucleotides read TGTGCCAGCTCACCCCGACTAGGACAGTCGGATTTCCCAGAAAAACTGTTTTTT. Amino acids: CASSPRLGQSDFPEKLFF.

The V call is TRBV5-1, the J call TRBJ1-4; D remains unclear. CDR3 size: 16 residues. Germline CDR1 and CDR2: SGHRS and YFSETQ. Trimming removed 0 bases at V and 0 bases at J, with 9 bases between. CDR3: CASSLDLGSTNEKLFF. CDR3 sequence (DNA): TGCGCCAGCAGCTTGGACTTGGGTTCAACTAATGAAAAACTGTTTTTT.

This clone was recorded once. V gene TRBV13 combines with J gene TRBJ2-1, with D uncertain. In germline, CDR1 is PRHDT, CDR2 FYEKMQ (reference sequence). Trimming took 6 bases from V and 3 from J, leaving 6 bases between them. This CDR3 is 12 amino acids long. This chain's CDR3 is CASSSNYNEQFF. The CDR3 coding sequence is TGTGCCAGCAGTTCTAACTACAATGAGCAGTTCTTC.

The V gene is TRBV2, the J gene TRBJ2-5, with TRBD1 matching 10 bases. CDR3 length: 15 residues. In germline, CDR1 is SNHLY, CDR2 FYNNEI. After removal of 7 bases from V and 1 base from J, the junction contained 6 bases not matched to a gene. DNA for the CDR3: TGTGCCAGCAAGAAAGGGACAGGGGCCCAAGAGACCCAGTACTTC. This encodes CASKKGTGAQETQYF.

V and J are TRBV9 and TRBJ1-1; no firm D call. The germline CDR1 and CDR2 sequences are SGDLS and YYNGEE. This CDR3 comprises 13 residues. V lost 0 bases, J lost 8 bases, and 11 bases lay in between. The CDR3 bases are TGTGCCAGCAGCGTAGTGGAGGATGTAGAAGCTTTCTTT. Protein sequence: CASSVVEDVEAFF.

The V and J genes are TRBV19 and TRBJ2-3; 8 nucleotides line up with TRBD2. With 1 base clipped from V and 4 bases from J, the junction kept 1 base outside the gene matches. This CDR3 spans 14 amino acids. Germline CDR1 reads LNHDA; CDR2 reads SQIVND (reference sequence). The chain's CDR3 is CASSIAGGSDTQYF. As DNA, the CDR3 is TGTGCCAGTAGTATAGCGGGGGGGTCAGATACGCAGTATTTT.

The chain has TRBV19 and TRBJ1-2; no reliable D call. The CDR3 sequence is 13 residues long. The V gene lost 5 bases and the J gene lost 5 bases, with 12 bases spanning the gap. Germline V gene lookup returns CDR1 LNHDA and CDR2 SQIVND (reference sequence). CDR3 nucleotides: TGTGCCAGTAGTCCGCTGATACATTATGGCTACACCTTC. It translates to CASSPLIHYGYTF. The variable domain in full, with the rest retrieved from reference TRBV19 and TRBJ1-2, is DGGITQSPKYLFRKEGQNVTLSCEQNLNHDAMYWYRQDPGQGLRLIYYSQIVNDFQKGDIAEGYSVSREKKESFPLTVTSAQKNPTAFYLCASSPLIHYGYTFGSGTRLTVV.

V is TRBV15 and J is TRBJ2-5, with 9 bases matching TRBD2. The V and J ends lost 4 bases and 2 bases, in that order; junction bases with no gene match: 11. Germline V gene sequence: CDR1 LNHNV, CDR2 YYDKDF (reference sequence). The CDR3 length is 17 residues. CDR3 sequence reads: CATSTQLAGVTQETQYF. Written as DNA, the CDR3 is TGTGCCACCAGCACACAACTAGCGGGCGTGACTCAAGAGACCCAGTACTTC.

This sequence joins TRBV2 and TRBJ2-2, with a possible D match to TRBD2 (5 bases). The CDR3 loop spans 14 amino acids. The V end was cut by 4 bases, the J end by 6 bases, with 12 bases between. Germline V gene data show CDR1 as SNHLY and CDR2 as FYNNEI. This CDR3 is CASSVRRGPGELFF. For the CDR3, the DNA is TGTGCCAGCAGTGTGCGGAGAGGGCCCGGGGAGCTGTTTTTT.

This chain connects TRBV13 to TRBJ2-3; 9 nucleotides match TRBD2. Germline assignment: CDR1 PRHDT and CDR2 FYEKMQ (reference sequence). Germline trimming cut 4 bases from V and 6 bases from J; bases unmatched to any gene: 14. The CDR3 is 17 amino acids. CDR3 sequence reads: CASSSAGEWREGDTQYF. The CDR3 coding sequence is TGTGCCAGCAGCTCCGCCGGGGAATGGCGGGAGGGGGATACGCAGTATTTT.

The chain is built from TRBV5-1 and TRBJ2-3; possibly TRBD1 for D (5 bases). CDR3 length: 15 residues. The germline V and J ends were trimmed by 1 base and 2 bases, with 11 bases remaining between them. Germline V gene data show CDR1 as SGHRS and CDR2 as YFSETQ. The CDR3 reads CASSLMPGYTDTQYF. In DNA, the CDR3 is TGCGCCAGCAGCTTGATGCCAGGGTACACAGATACGCAGTATTTT. The whole variable domain, remainder taken from reference TRBV5-1 and TRBJ2-3, is KAGVTQTPRYLIKTRGQQVTLSCSPISGHRSVSWYQQTPGQGLQFLFEYFSETQRNKGNFPGRFSGRQFSNSRSEMNVSTLELGDSALYLCASSLMPGYTDTQYFGPGTRLTVL.

The CDR3 nucleotides read TGTGCCAGCAGCCCCCCCGGACAGGGGCAGCAGTACTTC. Its protein is CASSPPGQGQQYF. The chain employs TRBV9 and TRBJ2-7, with 9 bases identical to TRBD1. Germline assignment: CDR1 SGDLS and CDR2 YYNGEE. CDR3 size: 13 residues. Trimming removed 4 bases from V and 8 bases from J; junction bases left unmatched: 7. The variable domain in full, completed from reference TRBV9 and TRBJ2-7, reads DSGVTQTPKHLITATGQRVTLRCSPRSGDLSVYWYQQSLDQGLQFLIQYYNGEERAKGNILERFSAQQFPDLHSELNLSSLELGDSALYFCASSPPGQGQQYFGPGTRLTVT.

This chain links TRBV2 with TRBJ1-2; no clear D. The germline V and J ends were trimmed by 8 bases and 4 bases, with 11 bases remaining between them. The CDR3 sequence is 12 residues long. Germline values: CDR1 SNHLY, CDR2 FYNNEI. The CDR3 DNA reads as TGTGCCAGCGTCGACACGGTCTATGGCTACACCTTC. Translating it yields CASVDTVYGYTF.

The rearrangement links TRBV24-1 to TRBJ2-5; D call uncertain. Germline V gene sequence: CDR1 KGHDR, CDR2 SFDVKD. Trimming pared 5 bases from V and 4 bases from J, leaving 4 bases between. CDR3 length: 11 amino acids. The DNA of the CDR3 is TGTGCCACCAGTGCGGGAGAGACCCAGTACTTC. This codes for CATSAGETQYF.